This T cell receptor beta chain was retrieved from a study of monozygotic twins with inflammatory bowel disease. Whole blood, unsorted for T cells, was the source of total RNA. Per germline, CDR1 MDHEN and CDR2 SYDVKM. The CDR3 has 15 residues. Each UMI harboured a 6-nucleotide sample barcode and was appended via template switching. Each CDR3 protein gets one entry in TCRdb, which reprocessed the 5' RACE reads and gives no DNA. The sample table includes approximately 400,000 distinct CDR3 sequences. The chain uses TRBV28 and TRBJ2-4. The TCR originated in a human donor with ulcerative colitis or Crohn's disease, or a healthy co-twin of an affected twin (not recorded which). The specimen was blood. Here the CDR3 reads CASSLYRPAKNIQYF.